This T cell receptor beta chain was sequenced in a study of CD8 T cells in Susac syndrome (dated by TCRdb to 2018 to 2020). In the study overall: Of the Susac syndrome patients who were sequenced, about 6 had clinically active disease and roughly 8 were in clinical remission. At blood withdrawal, Susac syndrome patients were either therapy-naive, taking corticosteroids (in some cases with IVIg as well), or taking IVIg alone. Whether CD8+ T cell activation and differentiation in Susac syndrome was antigen driven was tested using repertoire sequencing. The paper's findings and limits, for the study overall: The TCR sequencing and HLA analysis was acknowledged to have included a relatively small number of individuals. No clonal expansion was detected in the CD4+ T cell repertoire of Susac syndrome patients.

Of note for this clonotype: Its antigen is currently not known. Base qualities were left out, and no much larger clone turns up one base away.

RNA was extracted using the RNeasy kit, and roughly 0.5 to 1 ug of the RNA was reverse transcribed with random hexamers. TCR beta CDR3 regions were amplified with the immunoSEQ multiplex PCR assay covering 54 Vbeta and 13 Jbeta segments. Bias from PCR amplification was corrected by using a synthetic template baseline for primer optimization and for computational correction. In the paper's pipeline: Reads were assigned to V, D and J genes according to IMGT and analyzed in immunoSEQ Analyzer, with only productive sequences retained. Clonality was computed as one minus Shannon entropy normalized by log2 of the number of productive unique sequences. Public and private clones were assessed among the 100 most prevalent clones of each patient and control. A clone was defined as Susac-specific if it was absent from the healthy and MS cohorts, from roughly 990 published viral clones and from other ImmuneACCESS disease sequences. The raw public data were reprocessed by TCRdb itself: fastp quality trimming at Q25, MiXCR clonotype calling, in-frame beta chains only. Identical CDR3 protein sequences are pooled into one entry, listed with their most common genes and DNA. These V and J calls are TCRdb output, not the study's own analysis. The sample contains hundreds of thousands of distinct CDR3 sequences, over 90% of them found a single time. The top ten hold 0.15% to 0.2% of the sample.

V is pruned by 6 bases and J by 0 bases, leaving 8 bases of the junction without a gene match. The germline V gene (reference sequence) gives CDR1 as MNHEY and CDR2 as SMNVEV. The CDR3 sequence holds 16 residues, the cysteine and phenylalanine included. The read is trimmed to its CDR3 DNA, 48 bases read in frame from base 1. Peripheral blood CD8+ and CD4+ T cells from healthy donors, Susac syndrome patients and multiple sclerosis patients were profiled by high-throughput TCR beta sequencing. Recently defined diagnostic criteria for definite or probable disease were met by the Susac syndrome patients. CD8+ TEMRA cells were enriched by FACS, while bulk CD8+ and CD4+ T cells were purified by magnetic negative isolation. Blood was collected in EDTA tubes and processed within 24 hours, with PBMCs isolated through density gradient centrifugation. PBMCs destined for TCR sequencing were cryopreserved in liquid nitrogen and later thawed in a 37 °C water bath. The sorted or isolated CD4+, CD8+ and CD8+ TEMRA cells reached a purity of at least 90%.

The receptor was isolated from a human donor with Susac syndrome. Recombination connected TRBV27 to TRBJ1-5; 7 of the junction bases match TRBD1. Sequenced material: CD4+ T cells from PBMCs. In nucleotide form, the sequence is TGTGCCAGCAGGGACCTCAGGGGGAATAGCAATCAGCCCCAGCATTTT. It specifies CASRDLRGNSNQPQHF.